Listed below are T cell receptor beta chains from one sample, sequenced in a study of human T cells and chemical hapten exposure. TCRdb recomputed calls from the RACE reads with MiXCR, one row per CDR3 protein. The table includes under 450,000 distinct CDR3 sequences, approximately 5% detected once. The sequencing used whole blood, collected in connection with sensitization to the hapten diphenylcyclopropenone (DPC). The receptors here all came from a woman aged 45-65 years with alopecia areata. Some clones in this sample may be carry-over from other donors' samples. Both conserved end residues are part of each CDR3. Each record gives: clone size, V gene, J gene, D gene, CDR3 protein, CDR3 DNA. The D gene is left open where the match is weak. The listing skips clone size in some rows; elsewhere it reads once, few, many or a size class.

few	TRBV5-1	TRBJ2-7	.	CASSEGLGSYEQYF	TGCGCCAGCAGCGAGGGTTTAGGGTCCTACGAGCAGTACTTC
.	TRBV20-1	TRBJ2-2	.	CSARPSYTGELFF	TGCAGTGCTAGACCAAGCTACACCGGGGAGCTGTTTTTT
many	TRBV7-6	TRBJ1-5	.	CASSLLPYQPQHF	TGTGCCAGCAGCTTACTACCCTATCAGCCCCAGCATTTT
few	TRBV24-1	TRBJ1-4	TRBD1	CATSDLSSDRADEKLFF	TGTGCCACCAGTGATTTGTCCTCGGACAGGGCGGATGAAAAACTGTTTTTT
few	TRBV5-1	TRBJ2-7	TRBD1	CASSLRDSRYEQYF	TGCGCCAGCAGCCTCCGGGACAGCCGCTACGAGCAGTACTTC
few	TRBV29-1	TRBJ1-1	.	CSVGKGSTEAFF	TGCAGCGTTGGGAAGGGCTCCACTGAAGCTTTCTTT
.	TRBV27	TRBJ2-7	.	CATFPDYEQYF	TGTGCCACCTTCCCAGATTACGAGCAGTACTTC
many	TRBV6-2/TRBV6-3	TRBJ1-2	.	CASRPTGPNYGYTF	TGTGCCAGCAGACCGACAGGTCCGAACTATGGCTACACCTTC
many	TRBV6-6	TRBJ1-5	TRBD1	CASRRQGQPQHF	TGTGCCAGCAGACGACAGGGCCAGCCCCAGCATTTT
many	TRBV28	TRBJ2-1	TRBD2	CASSHGTSEYNEQFF	TGTGCCAGCAGTCACGGGACTAGCGAGTACAATGAGCAGTTCTTC
many	TRBV3-1	TRBJ2-7	.	CASSQVASHEQYF	TGTGCCAGCAGCCAAGTTGCTAGCCACGAGCAGTACTTC
few	TRBV27	TRBJ2-3	.	CASSLGGPQYF	TGTGCCAGCAGTTTGGGCGGCCCGCAGTATTTT
many	TRBV5-5	TRBJ1-5	.	CASSLQWGGNQPQHF	TGTGCCAGCAGCTTGCAGTGGGGAGGTAATCAGCCCCAGCATTTT
many	TRBV2	TRBJ1-1	.	CASNGVGVNTEAFF	TGTGCCAGCAACGGAGTTGGAGTTAACACTGAAGCTTTCTTT
many	TRBV6-6	TRBJ2-7	TRBD2	CASSYPGLAGSYEQYF	TGTGCCAGCAGTTACCCGGGACTAGCGGGTTCCTACGAGCAGTACTTC
few	TRBV5-4	TRBJ2-1	TRBD2	CASSERLAVYNEQFF	TGTGCCAGCAGCGAGAGACTAGCGGTCTACAATGAGCAGTTCTTC
many	TRBV9	TRBJ2-7	TRBD2	CASSVESGGEQYF	TGTGCCAGCAGCGTAGAAAGCGGGGGCGAGCAGTACTTC